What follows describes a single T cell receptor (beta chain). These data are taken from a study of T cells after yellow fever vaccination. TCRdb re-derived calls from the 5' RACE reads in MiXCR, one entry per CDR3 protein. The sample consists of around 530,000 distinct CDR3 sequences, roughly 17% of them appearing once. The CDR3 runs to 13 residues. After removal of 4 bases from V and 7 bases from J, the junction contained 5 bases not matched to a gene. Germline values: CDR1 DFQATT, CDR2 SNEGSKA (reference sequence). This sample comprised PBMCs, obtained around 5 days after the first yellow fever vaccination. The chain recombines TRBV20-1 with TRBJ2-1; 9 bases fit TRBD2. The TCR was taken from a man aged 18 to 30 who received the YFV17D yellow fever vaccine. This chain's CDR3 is CSATGAGGNEQFF. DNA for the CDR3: TGCAGTGCTACCGGCGCGGGGGGGAATGAGCAGTTCTTC.